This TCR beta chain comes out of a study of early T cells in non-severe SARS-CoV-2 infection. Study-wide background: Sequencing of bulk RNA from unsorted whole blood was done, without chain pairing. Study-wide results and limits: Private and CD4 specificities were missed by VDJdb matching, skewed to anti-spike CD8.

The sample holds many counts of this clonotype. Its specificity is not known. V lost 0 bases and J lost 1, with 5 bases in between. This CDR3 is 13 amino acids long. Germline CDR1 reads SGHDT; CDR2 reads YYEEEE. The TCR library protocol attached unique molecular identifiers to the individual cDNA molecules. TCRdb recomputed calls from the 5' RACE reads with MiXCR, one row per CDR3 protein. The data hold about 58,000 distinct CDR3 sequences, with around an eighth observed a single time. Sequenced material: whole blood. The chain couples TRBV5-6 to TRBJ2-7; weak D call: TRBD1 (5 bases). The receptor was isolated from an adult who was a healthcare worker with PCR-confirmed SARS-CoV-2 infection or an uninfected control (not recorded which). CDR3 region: CASSLEGSYEQYF. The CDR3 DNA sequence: TGTGCCAGCAGCTTGGAGGGGTCCTACGAGCAGTACTTC.